This paragraph reports one T cell receptor (beta chain). Its specificity is not known. This sample was taken from a study of long-term antiretroviral therapy in people with HIV. Study results and caveats: Following ART, diversity rose but still fell short of transplant donor controls. The repertoire was dominated at all time points by clones expanded before ART. Narrower CDR3 length ranges marked HIV repertoires relative to controls.

The germline V and J ends were trimmed by 2 bases and 1 base, with 14 bases remaining between them. From germline, CDR1 is GTSNPN and CDR2 SVGIG (reference sequence). The CDR3 is made up of 15 amino acids. Version v3.0 of the immunoSEQ assay was performed at survey level. Some clones are missing from TCRdb's copy, which holds only in-frame ones; the method was immunoSEQ multiplex PCR. This sample yields around 20,000 clones, of which approximately 88% are seen a single time; 4.3% belongs to the top ten. The sequence was obtained from a man between 25 and 39 years old with HIV. Sequencing was performed on unsorted PBMCs, taken less than 6 years after starting antiretroviral therapy. J is TRBJ2-5 and V is TRBV30; no definite D call. The CDR3 sequence is CAWSPLEISQETQYF. The CDR3 region has the DNA TGTGCCTGGAGTCCCCTAGAGATCTCCCAAGAGACCCAGTACTTC.